This T cell receptor beta chain was captured by sequencing in a study of blood T cells in healthy people across ages (dated by TCRdb to about 2015). In terms of the full investigation: In model experiments, template switching captured roughly one uniquely barcoded TCR beta cDNA molecule for every two T cells. To track age-related changes in TCR beta repertoire diversity, the study relied on deep sequencing normalized with unique cDNA molecular identifiers. The donors were split into four age groups: young (average 16 years), middle-aged (about 40), aged (over 55) and long-lived (approximately 80). To avoid experimental bias, donors of different ages were randomly spread across the sequencing lanes. The study analyzed two additional independent replicas of 1 million unique cDNA reads from the same blood draw for two donors, one aged 18 to 30 and one aged 80 or older. Beyond this particular receptor, the publication reports: As age increased, observed TCR beta diversity per million T cells dropped in a roughly linear way, and a significant reduction was already evident by age about 40. Compared with the aged group, more naive CD4+ T cells, fewer expanded clones and increased TCR diversity were shown by the long-lived group, suggesting age selection. There was a strong correlation between observed TCR beta diversity and the percentage of naive T cells measured by flow cytometry. Estimates of total diversity from one million sequenced T cells were regarded as lower bounds and underestimates. Conclusive comparison of naive and antigen-experienced compartments was prevented by the profiling of bulk unsorted PBMCs. Because the CMV infection status of the donors was unknown, age-related changes in expanded clonotypes may potentially have been confounded.

The library was prepared using 5' RACE. The reads were generated on an Illumina HiSeq 2500. A second about 7 to 11 cycle PCR used a sample-barcoded 5' primer and a J-beta primer mix. A template-switch 5' adaptor carrying 12 random nucleotides introduced a unique molecular identifier onto each TCR beta cDNA molecule. Each sample yielded at least 3 million CDR3-containing paired-end reads. First-strand cDNA was synthesized from all RNA with the Mint cDNA synthesis kit, primed by a TRBC-specific oligonucleotide. After uracil-DNA glycosylase treatment, a first 18-cycle PCR used universal primers M1SS and BC2_uni_R on all cDNA. Per the original workflow: Each sample was normalized by randomly selecting 1 million high-quality reads, each carrying a distinct molecular identifier. Reads with shared molecular identifiers were discarded instead of being binned into consensus sequences. MiTCR, set to a Q25 quality threshold and the strictest error-elimination algorithm, was used for CDR3 identification, clonotype clustering and error correction. A nonparametric unseen species model with Euler transformation was used to estimate lower-bound total TCR beta diversity. TCRdb redid the processing of the public reads, applying fastp at Q25 and MiXCR, and retained in-frame beta chains. Rows with a matching CDR3 protein are joined into one entry that keeps the most common DNA and genes. The V and J calls and clone size are TCRdb's, not the authors'. This sample lists approximately 810,000 distinct CDR3 sequences; 30% to 45% were detected once. 10% to 15% of the sample comes from the top ten.

Systemically healthy Caucasian individuals from Russia, 39 in total and aged about 6 to 100 years, were included as donors. Each donor gave around 9.8 milliliters of peripheral blood, collected into EDTA-treated Vacutainer tubes. Ficoll-Paque density-gradient centrifugation was used to isolate PBMCs, with at least 6 million obtained per sample. Total RNA, at least 5 micrograms per sample, was extracted from PBMCs with Trizol reagent. For every donor, an aliquot of PBMCs went through flow cytometry to measure the percentages of naive CD45RAhigh/CD27high T cells. Concerning this clonotype itself: The antigen it binds to is not known. No base-level quality is on record; no much larger clone is a single base apart.

The CDR3 measures 10 amino acids from cysteine to phenylalanine. The retained sequence is limited to the CDR3, 30 bases, with the frame set at the first base. V lost 6 bases and J lost 7 bases; the stretch between them is 6 bases long. The chain is made from TRBV12-3 or TRBV12-4 and TRBJ2-5, with no confidently assigned D gene. The source of this sequence is a man between 18 and 35 years old in good health. Material: blood. The CDR3 has the sequence CASRGRTQYF. Read as DNA, the sequence is TGTGCCAGCAGGGGAAGGACCCAGTACTTC.